The 10 T cell receptor beta chains given below trace back to one sample, sequenced in a study of response to subunit inactivated influenza vaccine. Each CDR3 protein is one row after TCRdb ran MiXCR on the RT-PCR reads. Of approximately 170,000 distinct CDR3 sequences listed, approximately 15% were seen once; the top ten hold about 25%. The material sequenced was CD8+ T cells sorted from PBMCs, taken more than 4 days after vaccination. The receptor source for this set is a man aged 45-65 years who received an inactivated influenza vaccine.

This rearrangement joins TRBV4-3 to TRBJ2-7; 10 bases map to TRBD1. V shed 4 bases and J 6 bases; nucleotides not matched to a gene: 12. The CDR3 is 16 residues long. Germline V gene data show CDR1 as LGHNA and CDR2 as YSLEER. The DNA for the CDR3 is TGCGCCAGCAGCCGTGGTAGCGGGACAGGGGCCGGCGAGCAGTACTTC. It encodes CASSRGSGTGAGEQYF.

For this clonotype: This may come from a read error, since a much larger clone is one base off. The chain is built from TRBV29-1 and TRBJ2-7; D gene ambiguous. This CDR3 contains 13 residues. Germline V gene sequence: CDR1 SQVTM, CDR2 ANQGSEA. The CDR3 DNA reads TGCGGCGTTTCGGACGCGATCTCCTACGAGCAGTACTTC. Its translation is CGVSDAISYEQYF.

The chain uses TRBV15 and TRBJ1-4; TRBD1 is a possible D gene (5 bases). V was clipped by 0 bases and J by 5 bases, with 10 bases between them. Germline loops: CDR1 LNHNV, CDR2 YYDKDF (reference sequence). The CDR3 runs to 15 residues. CDR3 protein: CATSRDGAENEKLFF. CDR3 bases: TGTGCCACCAGCAGAGATGGGGCCGAGAATGAAAAACTGTTTTTT.

This clonotype has ten or more counts. The chain couples TRBV12-3 or TRBV12-4 to TRBJ1-1; no firm D call. V was shortened by 3 bases and J by 5 bases, with 4 bases between the two germline ends. This CDR3 has 11 amino acids. The CDR3 is CASSFNTEAFF. The DNA of the CDR3 is TGTGCCAGCAGTTTTAATACTGAAGCTTTCTTT.

Note on this clonotype: Germline and junction disagree at one end, which may indicate a read error. The chain recombines TRBV11-1 with TRBJ1-1, with D perhaps matching TRBD1 (6 bases). The germline gives CDR1 SGHAT, CDR2 FQDESV (reference sequence). The CDR3 loop spans 16 amino acids. The DNA of the CDR3 is TGTGCCAGAAGCTACCACCCAGGACAGCTAAACACTGAAGCTTTCTTT. It codes for CARSYHPGQLNTEAFF.

CDR3 DNA: TGCGCCAGCAGCTTGTACTTAAACAATGAGCAGTTCTTC. Amino acid sequence: CASSLYLNNEQFF. J is TRBJ2-1 and V is TRBV5-1; no clear D. The germline V gene encodes CDR1 SGHRS and CDR2 YFSETQ. The CDR3 totals 13 residues. The germline V and J ends were trimmed by 1 base and 5 bases, with 7 bases remaining between them. The full variable domain, rest sourced from reference TRBV5-1 and TRBJ2-1, is KAGVTQTPRYLIKTRGQQVTLSCSPISGHRSVSWYQQTPGQGLQFLFEYFSETQRNKGNFPGRFSGRQFSNSRSEMNVSTLELGDSALYLCASSLYLNNEQFFGPGTRLTVL.

This clonotype appeared a few times. The V gene is TRBV27, the J gene TRBJ2-2; no reliable D call. Per the germline V gene, CDR1 is MNHEY and CDR2 is SMNVEV (reference sequence). CDR3 length equals 13 residues. With 3 bases removed from V and 6 bases from J, the gap between germline ends came to 8 bases. The CDR3 protein is CASSFRTSGELFF. CDR3 sequence (DNA): TGTGCCAGCAGTTTTCGGACCTCCGGGGAGCTGTTTTTT.

V and J are TRBV28 and TRBJ1-5; weak D call: TRBD1 (6 bases). Germline CDR1 is MDHEN and CDR2 is SYDVKM. The CDR3 is made up of 19 amino acids. Deletions cut 6 bases from V and 0 bases from J, with 24 bases between. CDR3 amino acids: CASSPRTGNPSYSNQPQHF. The CDR3 nucleotides read TGTGCCAGCAGCCCCAGAACAGGGAACCCCTCTTATAGCAATCAGCCCCAGCATTTT.

The chain is built from TRBV7-9 and TRBJ2-7; 7 bases align to TRBD1. CDR3 length equals 15 residues. V was pared by 5 bases and J by 6 bases, with 13 bases of the junction left unmatched. Looked up from germline, CDR1 is SEHNR and CDR2 is FQNEAQ (reference sequence). The CDR3 reads CASSGTADPSLEQYF. The CDR3 bases are TGTGCCAGCAGCGGGACAGCCGACCCCTCCCTCGAGCAGTACTTC.

This rearrangement joins TRBV6-2 or TRBV6-3 to TRBJ2-7; D possibly corresponds to TRBD1 (6 bases). The CDR3 length is 13 residues. Germline lookup yields CDR1 MNHEY and CDR2 SVGEGT. V was trimmed by 2 bases and J by 4 bases, leaving 9 bases between them. The CDR3 nucleotides are TGTGCCAGCAGTTACCAAGGGGGTTACGAGCAGTACTTC. Translating it yields CASSYQGGYEQYF.